Sequencing of this T cell receptor beta chain was carried out in a study of chemoradiotherapy in HPV16-positive cancers. To note about this clone: As yet, its antigen is unknown.

Germline values: CDR1 MNHNY, CDR2 SVGAGI (reference sequence). The CDR3 contains 15 residues. The germline V and J ends were trimmed by 4 bases and 4 bases, with 13 bases remaining between them. Data came from immunoSEQ multiplex PCR; TCRdb stores just in-frame clones and leaves some out. The sample lists about 3,100 clones, around 82% occurring once. The study's findings and limits: For HPV16-positive patients, expanding HPV-responsive T cells associated with longer recurrence-free survival.

The J gene is TRBJ2-2, the V gene TRBV6-6; possibly TRBD2 for D (5 bases). The material was tumor tissue, obtained from a patient who underwent chemoradiotherapy. The TCR comes from a human donor with HPV-associated anogenital cancer. The CDR3 nucleotides read TGTGCCAGCAGTTCCCTGGGAGTGCGCACCGGGGAGCTGTTTTTT. Translation gives CASSSLGVRTGELFF.